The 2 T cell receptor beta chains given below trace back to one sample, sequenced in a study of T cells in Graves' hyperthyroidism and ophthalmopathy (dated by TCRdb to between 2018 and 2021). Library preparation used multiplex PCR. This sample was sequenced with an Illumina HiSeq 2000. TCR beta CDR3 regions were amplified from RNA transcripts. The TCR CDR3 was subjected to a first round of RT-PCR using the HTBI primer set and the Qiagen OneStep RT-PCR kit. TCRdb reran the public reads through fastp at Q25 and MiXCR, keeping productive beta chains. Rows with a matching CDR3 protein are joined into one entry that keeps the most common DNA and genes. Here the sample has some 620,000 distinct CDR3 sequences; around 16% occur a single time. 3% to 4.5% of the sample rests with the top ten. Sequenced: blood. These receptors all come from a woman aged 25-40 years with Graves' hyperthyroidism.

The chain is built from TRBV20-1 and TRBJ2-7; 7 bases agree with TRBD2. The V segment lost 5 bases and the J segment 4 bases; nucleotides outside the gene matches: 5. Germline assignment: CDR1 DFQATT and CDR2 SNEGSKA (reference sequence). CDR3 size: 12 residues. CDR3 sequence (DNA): TGCAGTGCTCAAGCGGGATTTTACGAGCAGTACTTC. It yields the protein CSAQAGFYEQYF.

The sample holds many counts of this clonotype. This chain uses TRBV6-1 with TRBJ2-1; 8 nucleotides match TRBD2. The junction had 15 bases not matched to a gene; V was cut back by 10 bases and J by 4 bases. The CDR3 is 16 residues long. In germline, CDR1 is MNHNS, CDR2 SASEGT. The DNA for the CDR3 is TGTGCCACCAACCCCCTCTTAAGCGGGAGTTACAATGAGCAGTTCTTC. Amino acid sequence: CATNPLLSGSYNEQFF.